Listed below are T cell receptor beta chains from one sample, sequenced in a study of blood T cell repertoires in COVID-19. The method was immunoSEQ multiplex PCR; TCRdb's version includes in-frame clones alone and lacks a portion of them. The sample comprises around 250,000 clones, roughly 83% of which are singletons, and approximately 6% rests with the top ten. The specimen sequenced was peripheral blood. Receptors originate from a woman older than 75 with COVID-19, enrolled during active disease. The CDR3 runs from the conserved cysteine through the conserved F or W. Each record gives: V gene, clone size, D gene, J gene, CDR3 DNA, CDR3 protein. A D gene is named only where the DNA matches it firmly. Clone size is shown for a subset of rows, as once, few, many or a class of expanded clone.

TRBV7-9,once,TRBD2,TRBJ2-5,TGTGCCAGCAGCTTAGCGGGTAGCGGGGGACCCCGACCGCAAGAGACCCAGTACTTC,CASSLAGSGGPRPQETQYF
TRBV6-5,once,TRBD2,TRBJ2-5,TGTGCCAGCCGTCTAGCGGGGGTTGAGACCCAGTACTTC,CASRLAGVETQYF
TRBV7-9,.,.,TRBJ1-3,TGTGCCAGCAGTAGAGGGTCCGGAAACACCATATATTTT,CASSRGSGNTIYF
TRBV5-4,.,.,TRBJ2-5,TGTGCCAGCAGCTTGGGACAGCGACAAGAGACCCAGTACTTC,CASSLGQRQETQYF
TRBV18,.,TRBD1,TRBJ2-7,TGTGCCAGCTCACGTGGGACAGGGACCTACGAGCAGTACTTC,CASSRGTGTYEQYF
TRBV10-3,.,TRBD1,TRBJ1-4,TGTGCCATCAGACAGGGGGCGGCTAATGAAAAACTGTTTTTT,CAIRQGAANEKLFF
TRBV28,.,.,TRBJ2-2,TGTGCCAGCTCCTCCCCGAACACCGGGGAGCTGTTTTTT,CASSSPNTGELFF
TRBV5-4,.,TRBD2,TRBJ2-5,TGTGCCAGCAGCTTGGCCGGGGGGGGACAAGAGACCCAGTACTTC,CASSLAGGGQETQYF
TRBV30,.,.,TRBJ1-1,TGTGCCTGGAGGAGTCACCCGAACACTGAAGCTTTCTTT,CAWRSHPNTEAFF
TRBV29-1,.,.,TRBJ1-2,TGCAGCGTTGGTCATTACAGAAACTATGGCTACACCTTC,CSVGHYRNYGYTF
TRBV27,few,TRBD1,TRBJ1-6,TGTGCCAGCAGTATGGGACAGGGGTATAATTCACCCCTCCACTTT,CASSMGQGYNSPLHF
TRBV25-1,.,.,TRBJ2-5,TGTGCCAGCAGTGATGGGGGGAGGGGGAGGACCCAGTACTTC,CASSDGGRGRTQYF
TRBV5-1,once,.,TRBJ2-3,TGCGCCAGCAGCCCCGGTGGGCAGAGCACAGATACGCAGTATTTT,CASSPGGQSTDTQYF
TRBV5-1,.,TRBD2,TRBJ2-5,TGCGCCAGCTCTCGGGGGGGCTTCGGAGAAGAGACCCAGTACTTC,CASSRGGFGEETQYF
TRBV7-7,.,.,TRBJ2-5,TGTGCCAGCAGCAGACGAGGGGGCACGGCGGGGGAGACCCAGTACTTC,CASSRRGGTAGETQYF
TRBV6-5,.,TRBD1,TRBJ1-2,TGTGCCAGCAGAGTTCCGGGACAGGGCACAAGCTACACCTTC,CASRVPGQGTSYTF
TRBV7-9,.,.,TRBJ2-3,TGTGCCAGCAGCTTAATGGAGGGATCAGATACGCAGTATTTT,CASSLMEGSDTQYF
TRBV19,.,.,TRBJ1-5,TGTGCCAGTAGTATAGGGGCGGGAGGCAATCAGCCCCAGCATTTT,CASSIGAGGNQPQHF
TRBV12-2,.,.,TRBJ1-2,TGTGCAAGTCGCTTAGCGTCAGGGGAAGTTGACTATGGCTACACCTTC,CASRLASGEVDYGYTF
TRBV7-2,.,TRBD2,TRBJ2-3,TGTGCCAGCAGCTTAGGGGTAGCGGGGGGGGAAAGGGACACGCAGTATTTT,CASSLGVAGGERDTQYF
TRBV6-2/TRBV6-3,.,.,TRBJ1-1,TGTGCCAGCAGTTGGGGGGGCGGGACTGAAGCTTTCTTT,CASSWGGGTEAFF
TRBV28,.,.,TRBJ2-7,TGTGCCAGCAGTTTATCTCCCCCCTACGAGCAGTACTTC,CASSLSPPYEQYF
TRBV28,.,TRBD1,TRBJ1-2,TGTGCCAGCAGTTTCCTAGGGACAGGTTCCTCTCGTGCCTATGGCTACACCTTC,CASSFLGTGSSRAYGYTF
TRBV7-9,many,TRBD2,TRBJ2-3,TGTGCCAGCAGCTTGGGGACTAGCGGGGGGGCCACAGATACGCAGTATTTT,CASSLGTSGGATDTQYF
TRBV28,once,TRBD1,TRBJ1-2,TGTGCCAGCAGCCCTCCCGACAGGGAAATTTCCGGCTACACCTTC,CASSPPDREISGYTF
TRBV19,.,TRBD1,TRBJ2-7,TGTGCCAGTAGGGGGGACAGCCCCAAGCTACACTACGAGCAGTACTTC,CASRGDSPKLHYEQYF
TRBV7-9,.,TRBD2,TRBJ2-7,TGTGCCAGCAGCTTGGCTAGCGGGGGGAAGGCCTACGAGCAGTACTTC,CASSLASGGKAYEQYF
TRBV18,.,TRBD1,TRBJ2-2,TGTGCCAGCTCACGACAGGGCGACACCGGGGAGCTGTTTTTT,CASSRQGDTGELFF
TRBV20-1,.,.,TRBJ2-3,TGCAGTGCTAGTGATGGCGGGGACTTCCTGGGTACGCAGTATTTT,CSASDGGDFLGTQYF
TRBV28,.,.,TRBJ1-3,TGTGCCAGCAGTTTATTTGCGGCGGCCAACACCATATATTTT,CASSLFAAANTIYF
TRBV20-1,.,.,TRBJ2-2,TGCAGTGCTACTCGGACCGGGGAGCTGTTTTTT,CSATRTGELFF
TRBV7-2,.,TRBD2,TRBJ2-7,TGTGCCAGCAGCTTAGCAGCGGGGGGGCCCAACGAGCAGTACTTC,CASSLAAGGPNEQYF
TRBV5-4,.,.,TRBJ1-1,TGTGCCAGCAGCTTGGACGGTATAGCTGAAGCTTTCTTT,CASSLDGIAEAFF
TRBV7-2,once,.,TRBJ1-6,TGTGCCAGCAGCTCCTTCGGACATGCAGAGACGTTCCACTTT,CASSSFGHAETFHF
TRBV6-5,.,.,TRBJ1-2,TGTGCCAGCAGTTACTCCCCCGGCGGGCCTAACTATGGCTACACCTTC,CASSYSPGGPNYGYTF
TRBV30,.,.,TRBJ1-1,TGTGCCTGCATCAGCAGGGTGAGCCTGAACACTGAAGCTTTCTTT,CACISRVSLNTEAFF
TRBV3-1/TRBV3-2,.,.,TRBJ2-1,TGTGCCAGCAGCCCTACAGGGAATGAGCAGTTCTTC,CASSPTGNEQFF
TRBV7-2,.,TRBD1,TRBJ1-1,TGTGCCAGCAGCTTCACAGGGGGTGTAGCTTTCTTT,CASSFTGGVAFF
TRBV3-1/TRBV3-2,.,.,TRBJ1-1,TGTGCCAGCAGCAGGGAGGGAACTGAAGCTTTCTTT,CASSREGTEAFF
TRBV13,.,.,TRBJ1-1,TGTGCCAGCAGCTTAGGAGGTAAGGGGAGGGGGACTGAAGCTTTCTTT,CASSLGGKGRGTEAFF
TRBV18,.,.,TRBJ1-1,TGTGCCAGCTCTTCAAACCAGGGGTACACTGAAGCTTTCTTT,CASSSNQGYTEAFF
TRBV7-9,.,TRBD1,TRBJ2-4,TGTGCCAGCAGCTCCGGGACAGGGAACATTCAGTACTTC,CASSSGTGNIQYF
TRBV3-1/TRBV3-2,.,TRBD1,TRBJ1-5,TGTGCCAGCAGCCAAGATACAGGGGGGAGAAATCAGCCCCAGCATTTT,CASSQDTGGRNQPQHF
TRBV11-2,.,.,TRBJ2-2,TGTGCCAGCAGCTTAGGCCAGGAGGGGAGGGAGCTGTTTTTT,CASSLGQEGRELFF
TRBV7-2,once,.,TRBJ2-7,TGTGCCAGCAGCTCCCCCCGCCCCGAGGGGCAGTACTTC,CASSSPRPEGQYF
TRBV7-2,once,TRBD1,TRBJ1-1,TGTGCCAGCAGCTTTTTGGACAGGGGAATAGCTTTCTTT,CASSFLDRGIAFF
TRBV5-1,.,TRBD1,TRBJ1-6,TGCGCCAGCAGCTTGGCCACGACAGGGGGTTCACCCCTCCACTTT,CASSLATTGGSPLHF
TRBV2,.,TRBD2,TRBJ2-3,TGTGCCAGCAGTGAAAGTTGGCTAGCGGGACGGGTAACGCAGTATTTT,CASSESWLAGRVTQYF
TRBV3-1/TRBV3-2,.,.,TRBJ2-1,TGTGCCAGCAGCCAAGGGGAAGGACAACTCAACAATGAGCAGTTCTTC,CASSQGEGQLNNEQFF
TRBV18,.,.,TRBJ1-1,TGTGCCAGCTCCCTCGACCAGGGAGGGACTGAAGCTTTCTTT,CASSLDQGGTEAFF
TRBV27,.,.,TRBJ1-6,TGTGCCAGCAGTTTCGGCTCCTATAATTCACCCCTCCACTTT,CASSFGSYNSPLHF
TRBV27,.,.,TRBJ2-7,TGTGCCAGCAGTCCACGCGGACAGCTGACCTACGAGCAGTACTTC,CASSPRGQLTYEQYF
TRBV5-8,.,TRBD1,TRBJ1-6,TGTGCCAGCAGCCGCATGGTCCGAGGTACAGGGGGCAATTCACCCCTCCACTTT,CASSRMVRGTGGNSPLHF
TRBV28,.,TRBD1,TRBJ1-2,TGTGCCAGCAGTTTTTGGGGACAGGGGAATGGCGACGGCTACACCTTC,CASSFWGQGNGDGYTF
TRBV7-7,few,TRBD2,TRBJ2-5,TGTGCTAGCAGCCCCTTAGCGGGGGGGCAAGAGACCCAGTACTTC,CASSPLAGGQETQYF
TRBV5-1,.,.,TRBJ1-1,TGCGCCAGCAGCTTGGCCCGGGGGGACACTGAAGCTTTCTTT,CASSLARGDTEAFF
TRBV10-3,.,.,TRBJ1-1,TGTGCCAGTAGACAGTTGAACACTGAAGCTTTCTTT,CASRQLNTEAFF
TRBV5-4,.,.,TRBJ1-1,TGTGCCAGCAGTCCCTATGAACTGCCTGAAGCTTTCTTT,CASSPYELPEAFF
TRBV7-9,.,.,TRBJ1-1,TGTGCCAGCAGCTTAGAAGGGGCGGTGAACACTGAAGCTTTCTTT,CASSLEGAVNTEAFF
TRBV5-8,once,.,TRBJ1-6,TGTGCCAGCAGCCTCAAGGGGCAGCTTGATAATTCACCCCTCCACTTT,CASSLKGQLDNSPLHF